Below, one T cell receptor beta chain is given with its context. Germline V gene data show CDR1 as SGHRS and CDR2 as YFSETQ. The V gene end was trimmed by 4 bases and the J gene end by 2 bases; junction bases not matched to a gene: 4. The CDR3 is 14 residues long. Profiled with immunoSEQ multiplex PCR; TCRdb holds only in-frame clones, not every one. Of about 370,000 clones listed, 80% to 90% are singletons. The sample is drawn from a study of blood T cell repertoires in COVID-19. V usage is TRBV5-1 and J usage is TRBJ2-7; 9 positions match TRBD1. Sequencing used PBMCs or T cells enriched from blood (not recorded which). The sequence was collected from a young man who had recovered from COVID-19. The CDR3 DNA reads as TGCGCCAGCAGCAGGGGGGACAGGGCCTACGAGCAGTACTTC. Its protein product is CASSRGDRAYEQYF.